The clone carrying this TCR beta chain was counted between two and nine times. Its antigen is unidentified. These data are taken from a study of naive and memory T cell subsets. Both TRBC1 and TRBC2 were covered by a beta constant-region primer of two equimolar oligonucleotides. Ligated cDNA was amplified by four rounds of PCR with nested alpha and beta constant-region primers and SP2. TCRdb independently ran MiXCR on the UMI-ligation and nested PCR reads; one entry per CDR3 protein. The table includes more than 95,000 distinct CDR3 sequences, about 15% detected once. Trimming shortened V by 3 bases and J by 5 bases, and 6 bases separated the two germline ends. Per the germline V gene, CDR1 is SGDLS and CDR2 is YYNGEE. The CDR3 is 12 amino acids. The study, taken as a whole, reports: Possibly reflecting memory cells re-expressing CD45RA, a few larger clonotypes occurred in naive repertoires, especially CD8.

Sequenced: naive CD8+ T cells from blood. The sequence was obtained from a human donor in good health. The V gene is TRBV9, the J gene TRBJ2-1, with a tentative D call TRBD2 (6 bases). The CDR3 coding sequence is TGTGCCAGCAGCGGGGGGGACAATGAGCAGTTCTTC. Its translation: CASSGGDNEQFF.